These 29 T cell receptor beta chains were sequenced from one sample in a study of radiotherapy plus CTLA-4 blockade in lung cancer. Sequencing used immunoSEQ multiplex PCR; TCRdb keeps in-frame clones, though not all of them. Among 65,000 to 90,000 clones, roughly 84% were seen once, and the ten largest hold less than 45%. The sample was peripheral blood, taken from a patient treated with radiotherapy plus ipilimumab. These receptors came from a human donor with non-small cell lung cancer that progressed on radiotherapy plus ipilimumab.

This chain joins TRBV7-9 and TRBJ1-2; tentatively, D is TRBD1 (5 bases). The germline V and J ends were trimmed by 5 bases and 8 bases, with 15 bases remaining between them. CDR1 is SEHNR and CDR2 is FQNEAQ in the germline V gene (reference sequence). The CDR3 contains 13 residues. Here the CDR3 DNA reads TGTGCCAGCAGCCCCCGCAGGGAGGAAGGCTACACCTTC. The encoded protein is CASSPRREEGYTF.

This chain links TRBV15 with TRBJ2-5, with 9 nucleotides matching TRBD2. CDR1 and CDR2 (germline): LNHNV, YYDKDF (reference sequence). With 0 bases clipped from V and 3 bases from J, the junction kept 5 bases outside the gene matches. The CDR3 has 16 residues. CDR3 in DNA: TGTGCCACCAGCAGAGATCGGGCTAGCGGGAAAGAGACCCAGTACTTC. Its translation is CATSRDRASGKETQYF. The full variable domain, in which reference TRBV15 and TRBJ2-5 provide the parts outside the CDR3, is DAMVIQNPRYQVTQFGKPVTLSCSQTLNHNVMYWYQQKSSQAPKLLFHYYDKDFNNEADTPDNFQSRRPNTSFCFLDIRSPGLGDTAMYLCATSRDRASGKETQYFGPGTRLLVL.

The chain employs TRBV28 and TRBJ2-2; the match to TRBD2 covers 8 bases. The germline CDR1 and CDR2 sequences are MDHEN and SYDVKM. V trimming: 2 bases; J trimming: 8 bases; junction bases outside the gene matches: 13. The CDR3 has 17 residues. In nucleotides, the CDR3 is TGTGCCAGCAGTTTAAGGTGGGGTAGCGGGAAATCGGGGGAGCTGTTTTTT. It is translated as CASSLRWGSGKSGELFF.

This clone was seen repeatedly, ten times or more. The V gene is TRBV28, the J gene TRBJ1-5; D perhaps matches TRBD1 (5 bases). The length of the CDR3 is 16 residues. Germline CDR1 MDHEN, CDR2 SYDVKM. The V end was cut by 4 bases, the J end by 6 bases, with 19 bases between. CDR3 bases: TGTGCCAGCAGTTCCCACGGGGACGTTTGGGGTCAGCCCCAGCATTTT. Residues: CASSSHGDVWGQPQHF.

This sequence joins TRBV5-1 and TRBJ1-5; D is uncertain. V gave up 0 bases and J gave up 4 bases, with 11 bases separating them. CDR1 and CDR2 (germline): SGHRS, YFSETQ. The CDR3 consists of 15 residues. DNA for the CDR3: TGCGCCAGCAGCTTGGACGGGAAGAGGAATCAGCCCCAGCATTTT. It translates to CASSLDGKRNQPQHF.

This clone was detected only a few times. This chain connects TRBV10-3 to TRBJ2-7, with a possible D match to TRBD1 (5 bases). The V end was cut by 3 bases, the J end by 2 bases, with 11 bases between. The CDR3 contains 14 residues. Germline lookup yields CDR1 ENHRY and CDR2 SYGVKD. The CDR3 protein is CAISDATEAYEQYV. The CDR3 nucleotides read TGTGCCATCAGTGACGCGACAGAGGCCTACGAGCAGTACGTC.

This chain uses TRBV7-3 with TRBJ2-2, with 10 bases lining up with TRBD2. With 5 bases clipped from V and 7 bases from J, the junction kept 4 bases outside the gene matches. Germline V gene sequence: CDR1 SGHTA, CDR2 FQGTGA. CDR3 size: 14 residues. The CDR3 DNA reads as TGTGCCAGCAGCGCCAGGACTAGCGGCGGGGAGCTGTTTTTT. It encodes CASSARTSGGELFF. Looking up the rest from reference TRBV7-3 and TRBJ2-2 gives the full variable domain: GAGVSQTPSNKVTEKGKYVELRCDPISGHTALYWYRQSLGQGPEFLIYFQGTGAADDSGLPNDRFFAVRPEGSVSTLKIQRTERGDSAVYLCASSARTSGGELFFGEGSRLTVL.

The chain combines TRBV5-5 with TRBJ1-5, with D possibly matching TRBD1 (6 bases). CDR1 SGHKS and CDR2 YYEKEE come from the germline V gene (reference sequence). The CDR3 runs 14 residues. V was pared by 4 bases and J by 3 bases, with 11 bases between. The CDR3 nucleotides are TGTGCCAGCAGCCCGAGGGGGGACAATCAGCCCCAGCATTTT. It codes for CASSPRGDNQPQHF.

V gene TRBV7-3 combines with J gene TRBJ2-2; D remains ambiguous. The CDR3 sequence is 15 residues long. V dropped 0 bases and J dropped 5 bases, with 10 bases sitting between them. Germline V CDR1 and CDR2: SGHTA, FQGTGA. The CDR3 DNA sequence: TGTGCCAGCAGCTTAACCGGGCAGGATACCGGGGAGCTGTTTTTT. Translating gives CASSLTGQDTGELFF.

The chain couples TRBV7-9 to TRBJ2-5, with TRBD2 matching 13 bases. The CDR3 covers 17 residues. Trimming at V came to 5 bases and at J to 2 bases, leaving 8 bases not matched to a gene. CDR1 and CDR2 (germline): SEHNR, FQNEAQ (reference sequence). The CDR3 sequence: CASSTRTSGRLQETQYF. CDR3 bases: TGTGCCAGCAGCACCCGGACTAGCGGGAGATTACAAGAGACCCAGTACTTC.

J is TRBJ1-2 and V is TRBV4-1; D not resolved. The CDR3 loop spans 17 amino acids. Germline assignment: CDR1 MGHRA and CDR2 YSYEKL. The ends were cut back, 0 bases at V and 6 bases at J, with 20 bases in the middle. CDR3 sequence: CASSQDRSPRFSHGYTF. Written as DNA, the CDR3 is TGCGCCAGCAGCCAAGATAGGAGTCCGCGGTTTAGCCATGGCTACACCTTC.

This clone was counted a single time. Given a far larger clone just one base away, this is likely a sequencing read error. V and J are TRBV2 and TRBJ1-1; D is ambiguous. The V end lost 1 base, the J end lost 0 bases, and 18 bases lay between the germline ends. Germline V gene sequence: CDR1 SNHLY, CDR2 FYNNEI. The CDR3 spans 18 residues. The CDR3 DNA reads TGTGCCAGCAGTGAAGGGATGGCCGTAGCATTCATGAACACTGAAGCTTTCTTT. This encodes CASSEGMAVAFMNTEAFF.

The chain joins TRBV2 to TRBJ2-2, with D possibly being TRBD2 (7 bases). V lost 9 bases, J lost 4 bases, and 12 bases lay in between. This CDR3 has 13 residues. From germline, CDR1 is SNHLY and CDR2 FYNNEI. The CDR3 bases are TGTGCCAGAGCGGGACATGGCACCGGGGAGCTGTTTTTT. Translated: CARAGHGTGELFF.

The chain has TRBV15 and TRBJ2-7; D is undetermined. Looked up from germline, CDR1 is LNHNV and CDR2 is YYDKDF (reference sequence). The CDR3 is 13 residues long. Trimming removed 0 bases at V and 6 bases at J, with 9 bases between. The CDR3 sequence: CATSRDPGFEQYV. The CDR3 DNA is TGTGCCACCAGCAGAGATCCTGGGTTCGAGCAGTACGTC.

DNA for the CDR3: TGTGCCAGCAGTGAAGTCCTCAATCAGCCCCAGCATTTT. Its translation: CASSEVLNQPQHF. The rearrangement uses TRBV6-1 and TRBJ1-5; D not certain. From germline, CDR1 is MNHNS and CDR2 SASEGT. The length of the CDR3 is 13 residues. V lost 1 base, J lost 3 bases, and 4 bases lay in between.

This rearrangement joins TRBV11-2 to TRBJ2-7, with D possibly called TRBD1 or TRBD2 (5 bases each). Germline values: CDR1 SGHAT, CDR2 FQNNGV. V gave up 3 bases and J gave up 2 bases, with 8 bases separating them. The CDR3 extends over 13 amino acids. In DNA, the CDR3 is TGTGCCAGCAGCTTCGGGGCCACCTACGAGCAGTACTTC. This encodes CASSFGATYEQYF.

The table lists this clone with a few counts. CDR3: CASSRMGLAADTQYF. As DNA, the CDR3 is TGTGCCAGCAGCCGAATGGGACTAGCGGCAGATACGCAGTATTTT. The chain links TRBV7-2 to TRBJ2-3, with TRBD2 matching over 11 bases. Germline V gives CDR1 SGHTA, CDR2 FQGNSA. J was trimmed by 4 bases and V by 5 bases; bases with no gene match: 5. There are 15 residues in the CDR3.

The V and J genes are TRBV5-1 and TRBJ1-4; D remains unclear. CDR1 is SGHRS and CDR2 is YFSETQ in the germline V gene. V was pared by 2 bases and J by 5 bases, with 10 bases between. The CDR3 has 14 residues. This chain's CDR3 is CASSFSNLNEKLFF. CDR3 DNA: TGCGCCAGCAGCTTTTCCAACCTCAATGAAAAACTGTTTTTT. Using reference TRBV5-1 and TRBJ1-4 for the parts outside the CDR3, the full variable domain is KAGVTQTPRYLIKTRGQQVTLSCSPISGHRSVSWYQQTPGQGLQFLFEYFSETQRNKGNFPGRFSGRQFSNSRSEMNVSTLELGDSALYLCASSFSNLNEKLFFGSGTQLSVL.

The V and J genes are TRBV10-2 and TRBJ1-1; unclear D gene. CDR3 size: 14 residues. V was trimmed by 4 bases and J by 1 base, leaving 10 bases between them. Germline V lookup: CDR1 WSHSY, CDR2 SAAADI. CDR3 bases: TGCGCCAGCAGTGGGGAAAGTTGGAACACTGAAGCTTTCTTT. This translates into CASSGESWNTEAFF.

The genes are TRBV10-2 and TRBJ2-1; D unresolved. This CDR3 spans 13 amino acids. V gave up 7 bases and J gave up 2 bases, with 9 bases separating them. Germline V gene lookup returns CDR1 WSHSY and CDR2 SAAADI. The CDR3, as DNA: TGCGCCAGCACGGAAGCCCCCTACAATGAGCAGTTCTTC. Its translation: CASTEAPYNEQFF.

This clone was recorded once. The J gene is TRBJ1-3, the V gene TRBV28; the D is unclear. This CDR3 is built from 16 residues. V lost 2 bases and J 0 bases, leaving 11 bases between the germline ends. Germline V lookup: CDR1 MDHEN, CDR2 SYDVKM. The CDR3 bases are TGTGCCAGCAGTTTACAGCTCAGGTTCTCTGGAAACACCATATATTTT. This encodes CASSLQLRFSGNTIYF.

The chain carries TRBV23-1 and TRBJ1-5; no clear D gene. TRBV23-1 is recorded as an ORF, its role being uncertain. V lost 2 bases and J 0 bases, leaving 5 bases between the germline ends. CDR3 length: 14 residues. In DNA, the CDR3 is TGCGCCAGCAGTCAAAAGCGTAGCAATCAGCCCCAGCATTTT. Its translation: CASSQKRSNQPQHF.

The rearrangement uses TRBV27 and TRBJ2-5; D is undetermined. Judging by the DNA end, TRBJ2-7 fits better; the J call may be wrong. Germline loops: CDR1 MNHEY, CDR2 SMNVEV (reference sequence). The CDR3 loop spans 15 amino acids. The CDR3 DNA reads as TGTGCCAGCAGTTTATTGACGGCCGGCTCCTACGAGCAGTACTTC. Amino acids: CASSLLTAGSYEQYF.

The rearrangement links TRBV5-6 to TRBJ2-7; D might be TRBD1 or TRBD2, each matching 5 bases. Trimming cost V 1 base and J 5 bases, with 7 bases left between them. Looked up from germline, CDR1 is SGHDT and CDR2 is YYEEEE. The CDR3 is 12 amino acids. The CDR3 loop reads CASSLWGNEQYF. The CDR3 DNA reads TGTGCCAGCAGCTTGTGGGGGAACGAGCAGTACTTC.

V is TRBV6-1 and J is TRBJ1-6; D unclear. The CDR3 extends over 13 amino acids. Trimming took off 3 bases at V and 7 bases at J, with 7 bases between the two ends. Germline CDR1 is MNHNS and CDR2 is SASEGT. The DNA for the CDR3 is TGTGCCAGCAGTGAGAAGGAGAATTCACCCCTCCACTTT. Protein: CASSEKENSPLHF.

The chain recombines TRBV29-1 with TRBJ2-3, with D tentatively TRBD1 (7 bases). V was cut by 5 bases and J by 0 bases, with 12 bases left in between. The CDR3 is 14 amino acids. Germline V gene sequence: CDR1 SQVTM, CDR2 ANQGSEA. The CDR3 DNA follows: TGCAGCGTTAGGGCAGGGGGGAGCACAGATACGCAGTATTTT. Encoded protein: CSVRAGGSTDTQYF.

The chain recombines TRBV21-1 with TRBJ2-5; TRBD2 reflects the table's D call only, with no check against the DNA. TRBV21-1 is termed a pseudogene. CDR3 length: 18 residues. CDR3 in DNA: TGTGCCAGCAGCAAAGCGCTGTGGCTAGCGGGAGCCCAGGAGACCCAGTACTTC. It yields the protein CASSKALWLAGAQETQYF.

The V call is TRBV30, the J call TRBJ2-7; no firm D call. Between the trimmed V and J ends, which lost 5 bases and 2 bases, there was a span of 16 bases. There are 14 residues in the CDR3. Germline assignment: CDR1 GTSNPN and CDR2 SVGIG (reference sequence). This CDR3 reads CAWRLSGLPYEQYF. In DNA, the CDR3 is TGTGCCTGGCGGTTGTCCGGGCTCCCCTACGAGCAGTACTTC.

The gene calls are TRBV11-3 and TRBJ2-7; 9 nucleotides line up with TRBD2. The V gene's germline CDR1 is SGHNT and CDR2 YENEEA. V lost 5 bases to trimming and J lost 0 bases; unmatched junction nucleotides: 5. The CDR3 covers 15 residues. The DNA for the CDR3 is TGTGCCAGCAGCCCTAGCGGGAACCTCTCCTACGAGCAGTACTTC. It codes for CASSPSGNLSYEQYF.